These 32 T cell receptor beta chains came from one sample sequenced in a study of blood T cell repertoires in COVID-19. The method was immunoSEQ multiplex PCR; TCRdb's version includes in-frame clones alone and lacks a portion of them. The sample has approximately 120,000 clones; over 60% are singletons. The sequenced sample consisted of peripheral blood. These receptors were obtained from a man between 40 and 49 years old with active or convalescent COVID-19.

This clone was counted between two and nine times. The gene calls are TRBV11-3 and TRBJ1-1; 10 positions agree with TRBD1. Unmatched junction bases numbered 6, after V lost 7 bases and J lost 7 bases. The CDR3 is 13 amino acids. CDR1 is SGHNT and CDR2 is YENEEA in the germline V gene. The CDR3: CASTLTGGGEAFF. CDR3 in DNA: TGTGCCAGCACCCTGACAGGGGGCGGTGAAGCTTTCTTT.

The chain joins TRBV7-6 to TRBJ2-3, with 10 nucleotides matching TRBD2. The CDR3 runs 16 residues. Looked up from germline, CDR1 is SGHVS and CDR2 is FNYEAQ. J was trimmed by 0 bases and V by 2 bases; bases with no gene match: 2. In DNA form, the CDR3 reads TGTGCCAGCAGCTTAACTAGCGGGGTCAGCACAGATACGCAGTATTTT. It translates to CASSLTSGVSTDTQYF.

The chain couples TRBV19 to TRBJ1-2; the D is unclear. With 2 bases removed from V and 8 bases from J, the gap between germline ends came to 9 bases. Per germline, CDR1 LNHDA and CDR2 SQIVND (reference sequence). The CDR3 is 12 amino acids. The CDR3 region is CASSISPLGYTF. The CDR3 coding sequence is TGTGCCAGTAGTATAAGCCCACTAGGCTACACCTTC.

The chain recombines TRBV5-6 with TRBJ1-5, with a possible D match to TRBD1 (5 bases). Trimming removed 2 bases from V and 3 bases from J, with 21 bases in between. The CDR3 is 18 amino acids. Per the germline V gene, CDR1 is SGHDT and CDR2 is YYEEEE. The CDR3 protein is CASSFVGKTGPINQPQHF. The CDR3 DNA reads as TGTGCCAGCAGCTTTGTGGGGAAAACAGGACCAATCAATCAGCCCCAGCATTTT. The whole variable domain, remainder taken from reference TRBV5-6 and TRBJ1-5, is DAGVTQSPTHLIKTRGQQVTLRCSPKSGHDTVSWYQQALGQGPQFIFQYYEEEERQRGNFPDRFSGHQFPNYSSELNVNALLLGDSALYLCASSFVGKTGPINQPQHFGDGTRLSIL.

The chain links TRBV7-2 to TRBJ1-2, with D possibly being TRBD1 (6 bases). Germline CDR1 SGHTA, CDR2 FQGNSA. The CDR3 has 15 residues. Between the trimmed V and J ends, which lost 0 bases and 6 bases, there was a span of 14 bases. CDR3 residues: CASSLAGQGKDGYTF. The CDR3 DNA follows: TGTGCCAGCAGCTTAGCGGGGCAGGGGAAGGATGGCTACACCTTC.

This clone occurred a few times. CDR3 nucleotides: TGTGCCAGCAGCTTAGTTGGCAAAAAACTGTTTTTT. It translates to CASSLVGKKLFF. The rearrangement links TRBV7-9 to TRBJ1-4; D remains ambiguous. Germline CDR1 is SEHNR and CDR2 is FQNEAQ (reference sequence). The germline V and J ends were trimmed by 1 base and 9 bases, with 6 bases remaining between them. The CDR3 sequence is 12 residues long.

The CDR3 protein is CASGGTSNTGELFF. The CDR3 nucleotides read TGTGCCAGCGGGGGGACTTCGAACACCGGGGAGCTGTTTTTT. The gene calls are TRBV9 and TRBJ2-2; D is possibly TRBD2 (6 bases). The germline V gene has CDR1 SGDLS and CDR2 YYNGEE. V lost 7 bases and J lost 0, with 10 bases in between. CDR3 length equals 14 residues.

This chain uses TRBV7-2 with TRBJ2-1; D is undetermined. V lost 1 base, J lost 2 bases, and 6 bases lay in between. CDR1 and CDR2 (germline): SGHTA, FQGNSA. CDR3 size: 14 residues. The chain's CDR3 is CASSLDVTYNEQFF. DNA for the CDR3: TGTGCCAGCAGCTTAGATGTAACCTACAATGAGCAGTTCTTC. Full variable domain (remainder filled in from reference TRBV7-2 and TRBJ2-1): GAGVSQSPSNKVTEKGKDVELRCDPISGHTALYWYRQSLGQGLEFLIYFQGNSAPDKSGLPSDRFSAERTGGSVSTLTIQRTQQEDSAVYLCASSLDVTYNEQFFGPGTRLTVL.

The chain is built from TRBV6-6 and TRBJ1-2; the D is unclear. Germline V gene sequence: CDR1 MNHNY, CDR2 SVGAGI (reference sequence). V lost 2 bases and J 5 bases, leaving 18 bases between the germline ends. CDR3 size: 16 residues. CDR3 coding DNA: TGTGCCAGCAGTTACAAGGACTACCAAACGTCTTATGGCTACACCTTC. Its protein is CASSYKDYQTSYGYTF.

This clone was observed many times. V gene TRBV7-9 combines with J gene TRBJ1-5; TRBD1 matches at 7 bases. CDR1 is SEHNR and CDR2 is FQNEAQ in the germline V gene (reference sequence). The length of the CDR3 is 14 residues. The trim removed 5 bases at V and 7 bases at J, leaving 8 bases unmatched. DNA of the CDR3: TGTGCCAGCAGCATAGACAGGGTCGGACAGCCCCAGCATTTT. Its translation: CASSIDRVGQPQHF.

This chain links TRBV27 with TRBJ1-6, with no clear D. CDR1 and CDR2 from the germline V gene are MNHEY and SMNVEV (reference sequence). This CDR3 comprises 15 residues. Between the trimmed V and J ends, which lost 3 bases and 4 bases, there was a span of 10 bases. Here the CDR3 reads CASSFGEVYNSPLHF. The CDR3 region has the DNA TGTGCCAGCAGTTTCGGGGAGGTTTATAATTCACCCCTCCACTTT.

The CDR3 protein is CASSPQQGAGGANVLTF. The CDR3 coding sequence is TGTGCCAGCTCACCACAACAGGGGGCTGGAGGGGCCAACGTCCTGACTTTC. The chain carries TRBV18 and TRBJ2-6, with 9 bases lining up with TRBD1. The V gene's germline CDR1 is KGHSH and CDR2 LQKENI. This CDR3 is built from 17 residues. V was clipped by 1 base and J by 4 bases; unmatched bases: 5.

The gene calls are TRBV5-6 and TRBJ1-2; TRBD1 matches at 7 bases. Unmatched junction bases numbered 15, after V lost 6 bases and J lost 1 base. CDR3 length: 17 amino acids. Germline CDR1 reads SGHDT; CDR2 reads YYEEEE. The chain's CDR3 is CASTRRPGTANNYGYTF. The DNA for the CDR3 is TGTGCCAGCACCCGGCGCCCCGGGACAGCGAATAACTATGGCTACACCTTC.

This clone was counted a few times. The V gene is TRBV29-1, the J gene TRBJ1-2; perhaps TRBD1 as D (5 bases). V lost 5 bases to trimming and J lost 6 bases, with 13 bases between them. The CDR3 has 12 residues. The germline gives CDR1 SQVTM, CDR2 ANQGSEA. In DNA form, the CDR3 reads TGCAGCGTTTCGGGGGAAAATAATGGCTACACCTTC. It specifies CSVSGENNGYTF.

The rearrangement links TRBV18 to TRBJ1-5; 9 bases are shared with TRBD1. Germline trimming cut 3 bases from V and 1 base from J; bases unmatched to any gene: 16. The CDR3 sequence is 20 residues long. In germline, CDR1 is KGHSH, CDR2 LQKENI. CDR3 residues: CASSPSGQGYSGGSNQPQHF. The CDR3 DNA is TGTGCCAGCTCACCGTCGGGACAGGGTTATTCGGGTGGGAGCAATCAGCCCCAGCATTTT.

In this sample, this clone turned up once. The chain couples TRBV11-3 to TRBJ2-5; D ambiguous. The CDR3 loop spans 13 amino acids. Germline V CDR1 and CDR2: SGHNT, YENEEA. The V end was cut by 3 bases, the J end by 1 base, with 6 bases between. The CDR3 spells CASSFAIQETQYF. The CDR3, as DNA: TGTGCCAGCAGCTTTGCGATCCAAGAGACCCAGTACTTC.

This clone came up once. This sequence joins TRBV6-5 and TRBJ1-2; 7 bases align to TRBD1. Germline trimming cut 5 bases from V and 8 bases from J; bases unmatched to any gene: 8. The germline V gene encodes CDR1 MNHEY and CDR2 SVGAGI. The CDR3 has 13 residues. As DNA, the CDR3 is TGTGCCAGCAGTACCAGACAGGGTGAAGGCTACACCTTC. This codes for CASSTRQGEGYTF.

The V gene is TRBV6-4, the J gene TRBJ1-2; weak D call: TRBD1 (5 bases). V was shortened by 3 bases and J by 7 bases, with 18 bases between the two germline ends. Germline V gene sequence: CDR1 MRHNA, CDR2 SNTAGT. This CDR3 contains 15 residues. The CDR3 reads CASSEGPLWGGGYTF. The CDR3 bases are TGTGCCAGCAGTGAAGGACCCCTATGGGGGGGTGGCTACACCTTC.

This clone was detected once. The genes are TRBV28 and TRBJ2-2; 9 bases match TRBD1. The V segment lost 6 bases and the J segment 7 bases; nucleotides outside the gene matches: 9. The length of the CDR3 is 15 residues. The germline CDR1 and CDR2 sequences are MDHEN and SYDVKM. This CDR3 reads CASRGPGQGYGELFF. The CDR3 coding sequence is TGTGCCAGCAGGGGCCCAGGACAGGGGTACGGGGAGCTGTTTTTT.

This chain joins TRBV29-1 and TRBJ2-3; 10 nucleotides line up with TRBD1. The V segment lost 5 bases and the J segment 1 base; nucleotides outside the gene matches: 6. Germline loops: CDR1 SQVTM, CDR2 ANQGSEA. The CDR3 covers 15 residues. CDR3 residues: CSVKGGTGGTDTQYF. CDR3 nucleotide sequence: TGCAGCGTTAAGGGGGGGACAGGGGGCACAGATACGCAGTATTTT.

The table lists this clone with many counts. The chain carries TRBV3-1 (or the pseudogene TRBV3-2) and TRBJ2-1, with TRBD2 identical over 12 bases. CDR1 and CDR2 (germline): LGHDT, YNNKEL (reference sequence). J gave up 5 bases and V 6 bases, and 2 bases lay outside the gene matches. CDR3 length: 14 residues. In DNA, the CDR3 is TGTGCCAGCAGTTGGACTAGCGGGGACAATGAGCAGTTCTTC. Translating gives CASSWTSGDNEQFF.

V gene TRBV13 combines with J gene TRBJ1-4; no definite D call. V was cut by 5 bases and J by 0 bases, with 16 bases left in between. The CDR3 covers 17 residues. Germline V gene data show CDR1 as PRHDT and CDR2 as FYEKMQ (reference sequence). This CDR3 reads CASSTTAGEATNEKLFF. The CDR3 DNA is TGTGCCAGCAGCACCACGGCCGGAGAAGCAACTAATGAAAAACTGTTTTTT.

The CDR3 spells CASSSGQGFAGANVLTF. DNA of the CDR3: TGTGCCAGCAGTTCCGGACAGGGCTTCGCTGGGGCCAACGTCCTGACTTTC. V is TRBV28 and J is TRBJ2-6, with 8 bases identical to TRBD1. V trimming: 4 bases; J trimming: 2 bases; junction bases outside the gene matches: 7. CDR3 length: 17 amino acids. Germline V CDR1 and CDR2: MDHEN, SYDVKM.

The chain couples TRBV3-1 (or the pseudogene TRBV3-2) to TRBJ2-7, with 8 nucleotides matching TRBD2. CDR3 length: 14 residues. V shed 4 bases and J 4 bases; nucleotides not matched to a gene: 6. The V gene's germline CDR1 is LGHDT and CDR2 YNNKEL (reference sequence). The CDR3 bases are TGTGCCAGCAGCCCCGGGACTAGTCCGTACGAGCAGTACTTC. Protein: CASSPGTSPYEQYF.

The V gene is TRBV28, the J gene TRBJ1-2; D gene ambiguous. The germline V gene encodes CDR1 MDHEN and CDR2 SYDVKM. The CDR3 length is 16 residues. V lost 2 bases to trimming and J lost 4 bases, with 17 bases between them. In nucleotides, the CDR3 is TGTGCCAGCAGTTTAAGAGCGGGAATCGGTGGCTATGGCTACACCTTC. Amino acids: CASSLRAGIGGYGYTF.

The chain uses TRBV2 and TRBJ2-5; possible D gene TRBD2, 6 bases. Trimming took off 3 bases at V and 4 bases at J, with 12 bases between the two ends. In germline, CDR1 is SNHLY, CDR2 FYNNEI. The CDR3 runs 14 residues. The CDR3 sequence: CASSDPSVRETQYF. The CDR3 DNA reads as TGTGCCAGCAGTGACCCTAGCGTGCGAGAGACCCAGTACTTC.

This clone has a single count. The rearrangement uses TRBV24-1 and TRBJ1-2, with D possibly matching TRBD1 (6 bases). CDR1 KGHDR and CDR2 SFDVKD come from the germline V gene. This CDR3 is built from 13 residues. V lost 3 bases and J 6 bases, leaving 10 bases between the germline ends. The chain's CDR3 is CATSDRNRDGYTF. In DNA form, the CDR3 reads TGTGCCACCAGTGATCGGAACAGGGATGGCTACACCTTC.

Comment on this clone: Relative to the germline gene, one junction end is altered; a read error may explain this. This sequence joins TRBV12-3 or TRBV12-4 and TRBJ1-1; 7 bases map to TRBD1. The CDR3 extends over 12 amino acids. The CDR3 nucleotides read TGTGCCAGCCGTGGCCGGGACAGCCTGGCGGGCTTT. The encoded protein is CASRGRDSLAGF.

In DNA, the CDR3 is TGTGCCAGCAGTTACTCGAACAGGCGCTCCTACGAGCAGTACTTC. This encodes CASSYSNRRSYEQYF. The chain couples TRBV6-5 to TRBJ2-7; tentative D call: TRBD1 (5 bases). Germline lookup yields CDR1 MNHEY and CDR2 SVGAGI. The CDR3 length is 15 residues. Trimming cost V 0 bases and J 0 bases, with 9 bases left between them.

The CDR3 protein is CASSQEIWGLAINSYEQYF. The CDR3 DNA sequence: TGTGCCAGCAGCCAAGAAATCTGGGGACTAGCGATAAACTCCTACGAGCAGTACTTC. The chain combines TRBV3-1 (or the pseudogene TRBV3-2) with TRBJ2-7, with 10 bases lining up with TRBD2. The V segment lost 0 bases and the J segment 0 bases; nucleotides outside the gene matches: 11. CDR1 LGHDT and CDR2 YNNKEL come from the germline V gene (reference sequence). The CDR3 contains 19 residues.

The chain couples TRBV12-2 to TRBJ1-5; the D call TRBD1 from the table was never checked on the DNA. TRBV12-2 corresponds to a pseudogene. The CDR3 has 14 residues. The CDR3 sequence: CASRTTGEGQPQHF. CDR3 nucleotide sequence: TGTGCAAGTCGCACGACAGGGGAGGGCCAGCCCCAGCATTTT.

The gene calls are TRBV5-1 and TRBJ2-5; 10 bases are a match to TRBD1. Germline CDR1 reads SGHRS; CDR2 reads YFSETQ. The CDR3 extends over 15 amino acids. The V gene end was trimmed by 0 bases and the J gene end by 5 bases; junction bases not matched to a gene: 4. The CDR3 bases are TGCGCCAGCAGCTTGGGACAGGGGGCTATGGAGACCCAGTACTTC. This sequence encodes CASSLGQGAMETQYF.